This T cell receptor beta chain was retrieved from a study of a mutant IDH1 vaccine in newly diagnosed glioma. Study-level background: Patients were started on vaccination 4-6 weeks after radiotherapy alone, or with temozolomide cycles. Antecedent treatment encompassed radiotherapy, temozolomide, or their combination; the majority received both.

Germline values: CDR1 SNHLY, CDR2 FYNNEI. V was cut by 11 bases and J by 10 bases, with 14 bases left in between. This CDR3 spans 10 amino acids. The assay was immunoSEQ multiplex PCR, and TCRdb's table has in-frame clones only and misses some. This sample carries 88,000 or so clones, around 85% of them seen once, and the ten largest clones take 2% to 2.5%. Comment on this clone: The antigen remains undetermined.

Time point described: week 23, last vaccination. One vaccine dose held 300 ug of mutant IDH1 20-mer peptide and came with topical imiquimod. This clonotype was obtained from a young man with glioma. Some clones in this sample may be carry-over from other donors' samples. This chain uses TRBV2 with TRBJ1-2, with D perhaps matching TRBD1 (5 bases). This material consisted of PBMCs, taken from a glioma patient whose treatment included an IDH1 peptide vaccine. CDR3 sequence: CAFRGRFYTF. The CDR3 nucleotides are TGTGCCTTTAGGGGCAGGTTCTACACCTTC.